The 6 T cell receptor beta chains below come from one sample, sequenced in a study of CD4 T cells in relation to SARS-CoV-2 and coronaviruses. Assay used: immunoSEQ multiplex PCR; TCRdb lists only in-frame clones, some missing. Among some 32,000 clones, more than 65% were seen once, and the ten largest hold almost 3.5%. No antigens are known for them. Sequenced material: memory CD4+ T cells from PBMCs, cultured in vitro. All receptors derive from an adult with COVID-19.

The chain joins TRBV3-1 (or the pseudogene TRBV3-2) to TRBJ1-2; D is uncertain. Germline V gene lookup returns CDR1 LGHDT and CDR2 YNNKEL (reference sequence). Trimming removed 0 bases at V and 5 bases at J, with 7 bases between. This CDR3 region has 13 residues. CDR3 sequence reads: CASSQDQQYGYTF. CDR3 in DNA: TGTGCCAGCAGCCAAGATCAACAGTATGGCTACACCTTC.

The chain carries TRBV11-2 and TRBJ1-1, with 7 positions matching TRBD1. The CDR3 is 16 residues long. The trim removed 2 bases at V and 3 bases at J, leaving 9 bases unmatched. The germline V gene has CDR1 SGHAT and CDR2 FQNNGV. DNA of the CDR3: TGTGCCAGCAGCTTAAGAGTGGGACAGTTCGACACTGAAGCTTTCTTT. Its protein product is CASSLRVGQFDTEAFF.

The rearrangement uses TRBV28 and TRBJ2-1; D might be TRBD2 (6 bases). With 2 bases removed from V and 6 bases from J, the gap between germline ends came to 8 bases. This CDR3 comprises 13 residues. The germline V gene has CDR1 MDHEN and CDR2 SYDVKM. The CDR3 region has the DNA TGTGCCAGCAGTTTAACTAGCTCCAATGAGCAGTTCTTC. Its translation: CASSLTSSNEQFF.

The chain joins TRBV27 to TRBJ2-1; 15 bases line up with TRBD2. V lost 6 bases, J lost 8 bases, and 8 bases stayed unmatched. Germline V lookup: CDR1 MNHEY, CDR2 SMNVEV (reference sequence). The CDR3 is 16 amino acids. CDR3 loop: CASSGLAGGIWDEQFF. The CDR3 bases are TGTGCCAGCAGCGGACTAGCGGGAGGGATTTGGGATGAGCAGTTCTTC.

This clone appeared a few times. The V call is TRBV6-5, the J call TRBJ1-5, with D unresolved. The V end lost 5 bases, the J end lost 0 bases, and 11 bases lay between the germline ends. The CDR3 extends over 15 amino acids. From germline, CDR1 is MNHEY and CDR2 SVGAGI. The CDR3 DNA reads as TGTGCCAGCAGTCCGGGATTCAATAGCAATCAGCCCCAGCATTTT. Translated: CASSPGFNSNQPQHF.

This sequence joins TRBV7-9 and TRBJ1-4, with D unclear. V lost 4 bases and J lost 1, with 7 bases in between. Germline values: CDR1 SEHNR, CDR2 FQNEAQ (reference sequence). This CDR3 has 14 residues. Here the CDR3 DNA reads TGTGCCAGCAGCTCCGGGGAAACTAATGAAAAACTGTTTTTT. Its protein is CASSSGETNEKLFF.